The 27 T cell receptor beta chains below were found in one sample sequenced in a study of T cells in Graves' hyperthyroidism and ophthalmopathy. Using RNA transcripts as the source, TCR beta CDR3 regions were amplified. The TCR CDR3 first-round RT-PCR relied on the HTBI primer set. MiXCR was run by TCRdb on the multiplex PCR reads, yielding one entry per CDR3 protein. Of about 510,000 distinct CDR3 sequences listed, roughly 45% were seen once; the top ten hold around two fifths. Sequencing was done on a sample of peripheral blood or thyroid tissue (not recorded which). These receptor sequences come from an adult woman with Graves' disease, either hyperthyroidism or ophthalmopathy (not recorded which).

This chain links TRBV19 with TRBJ1-4, with a weak D call TRBD1 (5 bases). CDR1 LNHDA and CDR2 SQIVND come from the germline V gene (reference sequence). The CDR3 extends over 14 amino acids. V was clipped by 7 bases and J by 11 bases, with 20 bases between them. CDR3 coding DNA: TGTGCCAGTACCCCCTCCGGGGCCGCGGGGAAACTGTTTTTT. Translating gives CASTPSGAAGKLFF.

The chain recombines TRBV7-9 with TRBJ1-1; TRBD1 is a possible D gene (6 bases). The ends were cut back, 7 bases at V and 0 bases at J, with 15 bases in the middle. This CDR3 spans 15 amino acids. CDR1 and CDR2 (germline): SEHNR, FQNEAQ (reference sequence). CDR3 in amino acids: CASKGGGLMNTEAFF. CDR3 DNA sequence: TGTGCCAGCAAGGGCGGGGGGCTCATGAACACTGAAGCTTTCTTT.

This clonotype was detected only a few times. V and J are TRBV10-3 and TRBJ1-2, with D perhaps TRBD1 (6 bases). The ends were cut back, 6 bases at V and 8 bases at J, with 16 bases in the middle. Germline V gene lookup returns CDR1 ENHRY and CDR2 SYGVKD. This CDR3 contains 13 residues. The CDR3 protein is CAISIQGAGGYTF. The CDR3 coding sequence is TGTGCCATCAGCATACAGGGCGCGGGGGGCTACACCTTC.

The chain carries TRBV29-1 and TRBJ2-5; 15 bases line up with TRBD2. This CDR3 is 16 amino acids long. Unmatched junction bases numbered 1, after V lost 0 bases and J lost 2 bases. Germline-derived CDR1 and CDR2 are SQVTM and ANQGSEA. The CDR3 is CSVEEGLAGGQETQYF. CDR3 sequence (DNA): TGCAGCGTTGAAGAGGGACTAGCGGGGGGACAAGAGACCCAGTACTTC.

The chain combines TRBV7-9 with TRBJ2-2; 13 bases are a match to TRBD2. CDR1 is SEHNR and CDR2 is FQNEAQ in the germline V gene (reference sequence). V gave up 5 bases and J gave up 5 bases; unmatched junction bases: 5. CDR3 length: 16 amino acids. The DNA of the CDR3 is TGTGCCAGCAGCGCCACTAGCGGGAGGGGTACCGGGGAGCTGTTTTTT. This sequence encodes CASSATSGRGTGELFF.

In this sample, this clonotype turned up many times. V and J are TRBV29-1 and TRBJ2-5; D perhaps matches TRBD1 (5 bases). This CDR3 has 13 amino acids. Trimming shortened V by 4 bases and J by 1 base, and 10 bases separated the two germline ends. Germline lookup yields CDR1 SQVTM and CDR2 ANQGSEA. The CDR3 sequence is CSVAGALQETQYF. In nucleotides, the CDR3 is TGCAGCGTTGCTGGGGCACTCCAAGAGACCCAGTACTTC.

The chain's CDR3 is CASSFWAGWGQETQYF. As DNA, the CDR3 is TGTGCCAGCAGCTTCTGGGCGGGATGGGGCCAAGAGACCCAGTACTTC. The rearrangement joins TRBV7-8 to TRBJ2-5, with a tentative D call TRBD2 (6 bases). Trimming took 3 bases from V and 1 from J, leaving 15 bases between them. CDR1 is SGHVS, CDR2 FQNEAQ, per germline. CDR3 length: 16 amino acids.

This clonotype has ten or more counts. DNA for the CDR3: TGTGCCATCAGTGAGGGCGGGGGAGACTACGAGCAGTACTTC. It is translated as CAISEGGGDYEQYF. This chain links TRBV10-3 with TRBJ2-7; 7 bases align to TRBD2. This CDR3 contains 14 residues. The germline CDR1 and CDR2 sequences are ENHRY and SYGVKD. J gave up 3 bases and V 2 bases, and 4 bases lay outside the gene matches.

The chain uses TRBV7-2 and TRBJ1-2; 7 bases map to TRBD1. With V trimmed by 4 bases and J by 5 bases, 7 bases remained unmatched. This CDR3 has 14 residues. The germline CDR1 and CDR2 sequences are SGHTA and FQGNSA. In DNA, the CDR3 is TGTGCCAGCAGCTCCGGATACAGGGGTTATGGCTACACCTTC. Amino acids: CASSSGYRGYGYTF.

The chain carries TRBV2 and TRBJ2-5, with D unclear. The V and J ends lost 4 bases and 4 bases respectively, with 13 bases between them. CDR1 is SNHLY and CDR2 is FYNNEI in the germline V gene. CDR3 length equals 14 residues. CDR3 in amino acids: CASSANSPGETQYF. As DNA, the CDR3 is TGTGCCAGCAGTGCAAACAGTCCCGGAGAGACCCAGTACTTC.

The chain carries TRBV7-9 and TRBJ1-1; D possibly corresponds to TRBD1 (6 bases). CDR1 and CDR2 (germline): SEHNR, FQNEAQ (reference sequence). V lost 2 bases and J 6 bases, leaving 16 bases between the germline ends. This CDR3 region has 15 residues. The CDR3 protein is CASSLLGGLSAEAFF. CDR3 in DNA: TGTGCCAGCAGCTTATTAGGGGGATTGAGTGCTGAAGCTTTCTTT.

This clonotype was recorded only once. V is TRBV30 and J is TRBJ2-2; 7 bases are a match to TRBD2. The V gene end was trimmed by 0 bases and the J gene end by 5 bases; junction bases not matched to a gene: 9. The CDR3 is 16 amino acids. Germline values: CDR1 GTSNPN, CDR2 SVGIG (reference sequence). The CDR3 coding sequence is TGTGCCTGGAGTGTTGGAGCTAGCGGTATAACCGGGGAGCTGTTTTTT. Amino acid sequence: CAWSVGASGITGELFF. The full variable domain, rest sourced from reference TRBV30 and TRBJ2-2, is SQTIHQWPATLVQPVGSPLSLECTVEGTSNPNLYWYRQAAGRGLQLLFYSVGIGQISSEVPQNLSASRPQDRQFILSSKKLLLSDSGFYLCAWSVGASGITGELFFGEGSRLTVL.

This clonotype was detected many times. The CDR3 protein is CASSLGLAGGGETQYF. CDR3 DNA: TGTGCCAGCAGCTTGGGCCTAGCGGGAGGAGGAGAGACCCAGTACTTC. The rearrangement links TRBV5-8 to TRBJ2-5; 11 bases map to TRBD2. V lost 0 bases and J lost 4; bases outside the gene matches: 5. This CDR3 comprises 16 residues. In germline, CDR1 is SGHTS, CDR2 YDEGEE.

V is TRBV30 and J is TRBJ2-7, with D possibly TRBD2 on 7 matching bases. V was cut by 0 bases and J by 4 bases, with 13 bases left in between. Germline lookup yields CDR1 GTSNPN and CDR2 SVGIG (reference sequence). CDR3 length: 14 residues. CDR3: CAWSVQGGTYEQYF. CDR3 DNA: TGTGCCTGGAGTGTACAGGGAGGGACTTACGAGCAGTACTTC.

In its sample, this clonotype was seen a few times. The chain uses TRBV6-6 and TRBJ2-2; 13 positions match TRBD2. CDR1 MNHNY and CDR2 SVGAGI come from the germline V gene (reference sequence). The CDR3 is made up of 16 amino acids. After removal of 6 bases from V and 4 bases from J, the junction contained 5 bases not matched to a gene. CDR3 sequence reads: CASRRWTSGSTGELFF. The CDR3 bases are TGTGCCAGCAGGAGATGGACTAGCGGGAGCACCGGGGAGCTGTTTTTT.

The CDR3 is CSVARASGRGEQYF. The CDR3, as DNA: TGCAGCGTGGCTCGGGCTAGCGGGAGAGGCGAGCAGTACTTC. The J gene is TRBJ2-7, the V gene TRBV29-1; TRBD2 matches 10 bases. The V and J ends lost 6 bases and 6 bases, in that order; junction bases with no gene match: 11. The CDR3 has 14 amino acids. From germline, CDR1 is SQVTM and CDR2 ANQGSEA.

The chain links TRBV6-1 to TRBJ2-7; the match to TRBD2 covers 7 bases. Germline CDR1 MNHNS, CDR2 SASEGT. V shed 7 bases and J 2 bases; nucleotides not matched to a gene: 8. The CDR3 spans 14 residues. CDR3 loop: CASISGGFAYEQYF. DNA of the CDR3: TGTGCCAGCATATCGGGGGGATTCGCCTACGAGCAGTACTTC.

The sample holds a few counts of this clonotype. V usage is TRBV5-5 and J usage is TRBJ1-4, with a tentative D call TRBD1 (5 bases). The germline V gene has CDR1 SGHKS and CDR2 YYEKEE (reference sequence). V gave up 2 bases and J gave up 10 bases, with 18 bases separating them. The CDR3 has 15 amino acids. The CDR3 nucleotides are TGTGCCAGCAGCTTAATTGAGGGGACGTTGGGAAAACTGTTTTTT. Encoded protein: CASSLIEGTLGKLFF.

The sample holds one count of this clonotype. The V and J genes are TRBV29-1 and TRBJ2-7; D may be TRBD1 or TRBD2 (7 bases each). From germline, CDR1 is SQVTM and CDR2 ANQGSEA. Trimming left V 6 bases short and J 4 bases short, with 16 bases between. The CDR3 loop spans 13 amino acids. CDR3 sequence: CSVATGEGYEQYF. The CDR3 nucleotides read TGCAGCGTCGCCACAGGGGAGGGGTACGAGCAGTACTTC.

The J gene is TRBJ2-5, the V gene TRBV11-2; D gene uncertain. The V gene's germline CDR1 is SGHAT and CDR2 FQNNGV. The CDR3 length is 15 residues. V lost 5 bases and J 4 bases, leaving 17 bases between the germline ends. CDR3 sequence: CASSEEPLVGETQYF. CDR3 nucleotides: TGTGCCAGCAGCGAAGAGCCGTTGGTGGGAGAGACCCAGTACTTC.

The chain combines TRBV19 with TRBJ2-6; the match to TRBD1 covers 7 bases. CDR1 is LNHDA, CDR2 SQIVND, per germline (reference sequence). CDR3 length equals 15 residues. Trimming took 10 bases from V and 2 from J; bases not matched to a gene: 8. CDR3 in amino acids: CATQGGATGANVLTF. The CDR3 coding sequence is TGTGCCACCCAAGGGGGCGCGACTGGGGCCAACGTCCTGACTTTC.

This clonotype was picked up a small number of times. Relative to the germline gene, one junction end is altered; a read error may explain this. V usage is TRBV7-9 and J usage is TRBJ2-7, with 9 bases identical to TRBD2. CDR3 length equals 17 residues. Per germline, CDR1 SEHNR and CDR2 FQNEAQ (reference sequence). CDR3: CASSQSSEGLAPYEQYF. DNA for the CDR3: TGCGCCAGCAGCCAATCGTCGGAGGGACTAGCCCCATACGAGCAGTACTTC. The variable domain in full, completed from reference TRBV7-9 and TRBJ2-7, reads DTGVSQNPRHKITKRGQNVTFRCDPISEHNRLYWYRQTLGQGPEFLTYFQNEAQLEKSRLLSDRFSAERPKGSFSTLEIQRTEQGDSAMYLCASSQSSEGLAPYEQYFGPGTRLTVT.

This clonotype has ten or more counts. V usage is TRBV25-1 and J usage is TRBJ2-3; 9 bases are shared with TRBD1. This CDR3 spans 15 amino acids. The germline V gene encodes CDR1 MGHDK and CDR2 SYGVNS. V lost 1 base and J lost 5; bases outside the gene matches: 4. CDR3 coding DNA: TGTGCCAGCAGTGAATTAACGGACAGGGGAGATACGCAGTATTTT. Translating it yields CASSELTDRGDTQYF.

Concerning this clonotype itself: One base away lies a much larger clone, so this may be a sequencing read error. CDR3 sequence (DNA): TGCAGTGCTTCCCCCCTAGCGGGAGATATTGAGACCCAGTACTTC. Its protein product is CSASPLAGDIETQYF. The chain has TRBV20-1 and TRBJ2-5, with 10 bases aligning to TRBD2. Germline loops: CDR1 DFQATT, CDR2 SNEGSKA (reference sequence). Trimming removed 5 bases from V and 5 bases from J; junction bases left unmatched: 11. The CDR3 has 15 residues.

This clonotype has just a few counts. This chain connects TRBV28 to TRBJ2-7; 7 bases are shared with TRBD2. The CDR3 covers 15 residues. J lost 0 bases, V lost 3 bases, and 5 bases had no gene match. Germline-derived CDR1 and CDR2 are MDHEN and SYDVKM. CDR3 protein: CASSFFGTNSYEQYF. DNA for the CDR3: TGTGCCAGCAGTTTCTTCGGGACTAACTCCTACGAGCAGTACTTC.

This clonotype was recorded many times. DNA of the CDR3: TGTGCCAGCAGTCAGGGGGTTTTGAACACTGAAGCTTTCTTT. Protein sequence: CASSQGVLNTEAFF. J is TRBJ1-1 and V is TRBV12-3 or TRBV12-4; 7 bases align to TRBD1. J lost 0 bases, V lost 5 bases, and 3 bases had no gene match. This CDR3 has 14 residues.

There are a few counts of this clonotype. One junction end disagrees with the germline gene, perhaps due to a read error. V usage is TRBV7-9 and J usage is TRBJ1-1, with 8 nucleotides matching TRBD1. The CDR3 contains 14 residues. The germline V gene has CDR1 SEHNR and CDR2 FQNEAQ (reference sequence). CDR3 amino acids: CASSPDRGNTEAFF. The CDR3 bases are TGCGCCAGCAGCCCTGACAGGGGGAACACTGAAGCTTTCTTT.